The 16 T cell receptor beta chains presented below share a single source sample, sequenced in a study of patients and donors after allogeneic stem cell transplantation. TCRdb passed the RT-PCR reads through MiXCR, listing each CDR3 protein once. The sample lists 800,000 to 1,000,000 distinct CDR3 sequences, 18% occurring once. Sequencing was performed on blood, either unsorted or a sorted T cell fraction (not recorded which). These TCRs come from a human donor who was either an allogeneic HSCT recipient or a stem cell or donor lymphocyte infusion donor (not recorded which). It is not recorded whose cells these are; they may come from a transplant donor.

About this clonotype itself: An end of the junction differs from the germline gene, which may be a read error. The chain recombines TRBV20-1 with TRBJ1-5; D possibly corresponds to TRBD1 (5 bases). There are 16 residues in the CDR3. Germline V gene lookup returns CDR1 DFQATT and CDR2 SNEGSKA (reference sequence). CDR3 residues: CSAPNAGDGSNQPRHF. DNA for the CDR3: TGCAGTGCACCGAATGCGGGGGATGGTAGCAATCAGCCCCGGCATTTT.

The J gene is TRBJ1-1, the V gene TRBV12-3 or TRBV12-4; D remains ambiguous. V dropped 5 bases and J dropped 11 bases, with 15 bases sitting between them. CDR3 size: 12 residues. In DNA form, the CDR3 reads TGTGCCAGCAGTAGGACCTCACGAAGGGCTTTCTTT. Translating gives CASSRTSRRAFF.

In this sample, this clonotype turned up a few times. V gene TRBV9 combines with J gene TRBJ2-1; D uncertain. Germline-derived CDR1 and CDR2 are SGDLS and YYNGEE. V lost 0 bases and J lost 4, with 11 bases in between. The CDR3 sequence is 15 residues long. The CDR3 DNA sequence: TGTGCCAGCAGCGTAGAATTGATGGGGTACAATGAGCAGTTCTTC. Its translation is CASSVELMGYNEQFF.

This clonotype showed up just a few times. The chain employs TRBV7-2 and TRBJ1-4; D is uncertain. The V end was cut by 6 bases, the J end by 4 bases, with 9 bases between. Germline V lookup: CDR1 SGHTA, CDR2 FQGNSA. This CDR3 comprises 13 residues. Written as DNA, the CDR3 is TGTGCCAGCAGGGCCGGCCATAATGAAAAACTGTTTTTT. Translating it yields CASRAGHNEKLFF. The whole variable domain, filled in from reference TRBV7-2 and TRBJ1-4, reads GAGVSQSPSNKVTEKGKDVELRCDPISGHTALYWYRQSLGQGLEFLIYFQGNSAPDKSGLPSDRFSAERTGGSVSTLTIQRTQQEDSAVYLCASRAGHNEKLFFGSGTQLSVL.

In DNA form, the CDR3 reads TGTGCCACCAGTGATTACGCCAGACCTAAATCCGGGGGGGAGCTGTTTTTT. Its protein is CATSDYARPKSGGELFF. This chain connects TRBV24-1 to TRBJ2-2; unclear D gene. Between the trimmed V and J ends, which lost 2 bases and 8 bases, there was a span of 20 bases. The CDR3 is made up of 17 amino acids. CDR1 and CDR2 (germline): KGHDR, SFDVKD.

Only a few counts were recorded for this clonotype. The rearrangement links TRBV20-1 to TRBJ2-7, with 10 positions matching TRBD1. CDR3 size: 13 residues. V lost 5 bases to trimming and J lost 4 bases; unmatched junction nucleotides: 5. Germline CDR1 DFQATT, CDR2 SNEGSKA (reference sequence). CDR3 sequence: CSAPGQGIYEQYF. The CDR3 DNA reads TGCAGTGCTCCGGGACAGGGGATATACGAGCAGTACTTC.

This clonotype has a count of ten or more. The V call is TRBV12-3 or TRBV12-4, the J call TRBJ2-2; D possibly uses TRBD1 or TRBD2 (5 bases each). Between the trimmed V and J ends, which lost 2 bases and 5 bases, there was a span of 12 bases. The CDR3 has 15 residues. This CDR3 is CASSLWDLRTGELFF. The CDR3 DNA reads TGTGCCAGCAGTTTATGGGACCTTCGGACCGGGGAGCTGTTTTTT.

The chain is built from TRBV9 and TRBJ2-1; D is undetermined. This CDR3 has 12 amino acids. CDR1 is SGDLS and CDR2 is YYNGEE in the germline V gene. V was shortened by 1 base and J by 7 bases, with 6 bases between the two germline ends. The CDR3: CASSVSDNEQFF. The CDR3 coding sequence is TGTGCCAGCAGCGTATCAGATAATGAGCAGTTCTTC.

The chain's CDR3 is CASSEGGRGGTEAFF. CDR3 coding DNA: TGTGCCAGCAGCGAGGGGGGCAGGGGTGGCACTGAAGCTTTCTTT. V usage is TRBV9 and J usage is TRBJ1-1; D might be TRBD1 (6 bases). The V gene's germline CDR1 is SGDLS and CDR2 YYNGEE. The CDR3 length is 15 residues. The V and J ends lost 3 bases and 4 bases respectively, with 16 bases between them.

This clonotype showed up just a few times. The chain links TRBV30 to TRBJ2-1, with D possibly TRBD1 on 5 matching bases. Germline loops: CDR1 GTSNPN, CDR2 SVGIG (reference sequence). CDR3 size: 14 residues. V lost 0 bases and J lost 7, with 13 bases in between. CDR3 amino acids: CAWSVAGLENEQFF. The CDR3 bases are TGTGCCTGGAGTGTGGCAGGGCTGGAGAATGAGCAGTTCTTC.

The gene calls are TRBV4-2 and TRBJ1-1; perhaps TRBD1 as D (5 bases). The germline gives CDR1 LGHNA, CDR2 YNFKEQ. V shed 1 base and J shed 10 bases, with 19 bases lying between them. This CDR3 is built from 15 residues. This chain's CDR3 is CASSQVGTFDGVAFF. CDR3 DNA sequence: TGTGCCAGCAGCCAAGTAGGGACCTTCGATGGAGTAGCTTTCTTT.

This clonotype showed up many times. V gene TRBV7-9 combines with J gene TRBJ1-2; 7 positions agree with TRBD1. Trimming removed 5 bases from V and 0 bases from J; junction bases left unmatched: 9. This CDR3 has 16 residues. The germline V gene encodes CDR1 SEHNR and CDR2 FQNEAQ (reference sequence). This chain's CDR3 is CASSREDRTTNYGYTF. In DNA, the CDR3 is TGTGCCAGCAGCCGCGAGGACAGGACAACTAACTATGGCTACACCTTC.

In nucleotides, the CDR3 is TGTGCCATCAATACCGGGGGAGAGTACGAGCAGTACTTC. Translation: CAINTGGEYEQYF. This chain links TRBV10-3 with TRBJ2-7; tentative D call: TRBD2 (6 bases). V was pared by 7 bases and J by 4 bases, with 14 bases between. Germline lookup yields CDR1 ENHRY and CDR2 SYGVKD. The CDR3 sequence is 13 residues long.

In the case of this clonotype: Because it lacks the conserved phenylalanine or tryptophan at the end, this CDR3 is likely a read error. This chain connects TRBV7-2 to TRBJ2-1, with D maybe TRBD2 (6 bases). Trimming took 5 bases from V and 5 from J, leaving 7 bases between them. CDR1 SGHTA and CDR2 FQGNSA come from the germline V gene. The CDR3 consists of 12 residues. CDR3 amino acids: CASSGGNNEQFL. In DNA form, the CDR3 reads TGTGCCAGCAGCGGGGGGAACAATGAGCAGTTCTTG.

The chain recombines TRBV12-3 or TRBV12-4 with TRBJ2-3; 9 nucleotides match TRBD2. The J segment lost 5 bases and the V segment lost 8 bases, leaving 14 bases of the junction unmatched. This CDR3 contains 16 residues. CDR3 DNA: TGTGCCAGCTTGGGAATTGGCGGGGGGGTAGGAGATACGCAGTATTTT. This gives the protein CASLGIGGGVGDTQYF.

This sequence joins TRBV5-1 and TRBJ2-7; TRBD1 might be the D (5 bases). Between the trimmed V and J ends, which lost 0 bases and 3 bases, there was a span of 13 bases. In germline, CDR1 is SGHRS, CDR2 YFSETQ. This CDR3 contains 15 residues. Written as DNA, the CDR3 is TGCGCCAGCAGCTTGGCTGCAGGGCGATTCTACGAGCAGTACTTC. It codes for CASSLAAGRFYEQYF.